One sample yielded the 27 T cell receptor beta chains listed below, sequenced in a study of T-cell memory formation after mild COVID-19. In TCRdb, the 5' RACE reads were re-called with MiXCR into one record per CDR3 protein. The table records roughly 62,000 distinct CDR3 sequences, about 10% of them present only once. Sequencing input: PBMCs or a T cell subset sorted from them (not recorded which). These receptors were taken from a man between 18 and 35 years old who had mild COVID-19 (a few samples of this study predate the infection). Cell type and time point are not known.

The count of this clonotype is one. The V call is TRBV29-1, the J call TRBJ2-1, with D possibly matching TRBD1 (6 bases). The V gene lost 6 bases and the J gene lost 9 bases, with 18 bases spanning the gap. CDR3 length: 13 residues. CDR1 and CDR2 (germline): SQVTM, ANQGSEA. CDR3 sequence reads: CSVPRDTSCEQFF. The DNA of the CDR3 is TGCAGCGTACCCCGGGACACCTCGTGTGAGCAGTTCTTC.

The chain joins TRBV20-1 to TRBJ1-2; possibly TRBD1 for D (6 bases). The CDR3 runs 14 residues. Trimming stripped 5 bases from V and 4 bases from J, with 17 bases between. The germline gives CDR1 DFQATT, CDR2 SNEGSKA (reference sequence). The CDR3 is CSAGDTTGSYGYTF. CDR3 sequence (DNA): TGCAGTGCTGGGGATACCACAGGGTCCTATGGCTACACCTTC.

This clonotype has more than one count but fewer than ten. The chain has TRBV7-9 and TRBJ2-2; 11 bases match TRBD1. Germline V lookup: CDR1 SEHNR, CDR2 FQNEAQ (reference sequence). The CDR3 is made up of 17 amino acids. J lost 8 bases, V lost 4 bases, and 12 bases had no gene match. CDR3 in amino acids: CASSSLGQGAMMGELFF. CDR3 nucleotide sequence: TGTGCCAGCAGCTCCCTCGGACAGGGGGCAATGATGGGGGAGCTGTTTTTT.

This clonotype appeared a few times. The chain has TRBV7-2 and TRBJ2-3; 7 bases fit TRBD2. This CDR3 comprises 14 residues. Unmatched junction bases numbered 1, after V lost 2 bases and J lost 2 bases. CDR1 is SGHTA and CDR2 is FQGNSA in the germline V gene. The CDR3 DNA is TGTGCCAGCAGCTTACGACTAGCCACAGATACGCAGTATTTT. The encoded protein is CASSLRLATDTQYF.

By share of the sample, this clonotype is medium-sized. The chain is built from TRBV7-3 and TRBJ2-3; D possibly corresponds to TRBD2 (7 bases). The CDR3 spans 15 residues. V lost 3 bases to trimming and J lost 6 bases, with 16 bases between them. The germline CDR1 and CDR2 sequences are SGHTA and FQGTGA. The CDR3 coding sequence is TGTGCCAGCAGCTTGACCGATGGGGGGGCGGATACGCAGTATTTT. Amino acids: CASSLTDGGADTQYF.

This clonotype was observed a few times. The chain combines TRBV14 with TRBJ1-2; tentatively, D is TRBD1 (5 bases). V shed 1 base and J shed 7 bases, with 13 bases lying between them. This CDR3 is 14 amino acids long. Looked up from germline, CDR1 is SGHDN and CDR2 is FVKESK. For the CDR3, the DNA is TGTGCCAGCAGCCAAGCGGGGAGGGGTTTTGGCTACACCTTC. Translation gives CASSQAGRGFGYTF.

The CDR3 spells CASSLGGAVYNEQFF. CDR3 nucleotides: TGTGCCAGCAGCTTGGGGGGGGCGGTCTACAATGAGCAGTTCTTC. The chain employs TRBV7-2 and TRBJ2-1; possible D gene TRBD2, 7 bases. V lost 3 bases, J lost 3 bases, and 12 bases lay in between. The germline V gene has CDR1 SGHTA and CDR2 FQGNSA. This CDR3 has 15 amino acids.

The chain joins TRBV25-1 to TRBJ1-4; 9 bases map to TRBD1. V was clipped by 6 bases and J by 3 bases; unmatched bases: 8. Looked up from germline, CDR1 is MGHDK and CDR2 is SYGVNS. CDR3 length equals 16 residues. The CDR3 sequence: CASRHTGGKANEKLFF. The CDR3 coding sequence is TGTGCCAGCAGGCACACAGGGGGCAAGGCTAATGAAAAACTGTTTTTT.

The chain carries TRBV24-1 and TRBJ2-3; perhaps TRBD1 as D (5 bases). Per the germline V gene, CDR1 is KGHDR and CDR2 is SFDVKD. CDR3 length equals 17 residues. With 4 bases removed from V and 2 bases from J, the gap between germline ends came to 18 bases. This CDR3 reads CATSEPPTEQVTDTQYF. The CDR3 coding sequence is TGTGCCACCAGTGAGCCTCCGACAGAACAAGTCACAGATACGCAGTATTTT.

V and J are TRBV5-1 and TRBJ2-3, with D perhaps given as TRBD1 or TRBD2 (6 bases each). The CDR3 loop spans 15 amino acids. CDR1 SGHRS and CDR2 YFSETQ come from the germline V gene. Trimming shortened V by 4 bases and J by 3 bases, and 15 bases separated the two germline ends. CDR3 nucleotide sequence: TGCGCCAGCAGCCCCATCGGGGGCTTTACAGATACGCAGTATTTT. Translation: CASSPIGGFTDTQYF.

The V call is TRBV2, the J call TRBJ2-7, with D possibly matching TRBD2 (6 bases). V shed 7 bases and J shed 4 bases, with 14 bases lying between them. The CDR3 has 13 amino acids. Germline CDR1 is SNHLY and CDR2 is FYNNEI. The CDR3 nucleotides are TGTGCCAGCAAAGCTGGAGGGGAGTACGAGCAGTACTTC. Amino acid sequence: CASKAGGEYEQYF.

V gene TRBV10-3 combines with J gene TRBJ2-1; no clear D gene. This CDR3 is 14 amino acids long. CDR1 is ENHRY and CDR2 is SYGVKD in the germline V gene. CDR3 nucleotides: TGTGACACCGACCTGGGCGGCTCCTACAATGAGCAGTTCTTC. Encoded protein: CDTDLGGSYNEQFF.

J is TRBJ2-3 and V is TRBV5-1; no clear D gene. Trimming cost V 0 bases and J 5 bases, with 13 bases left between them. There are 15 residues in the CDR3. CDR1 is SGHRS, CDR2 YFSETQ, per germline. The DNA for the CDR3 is TGCGCCAGCAGCTTGGACGGCAACCCTCAAGATACGCAGTATTTT. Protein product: CASSLDGNPQDTQYF.

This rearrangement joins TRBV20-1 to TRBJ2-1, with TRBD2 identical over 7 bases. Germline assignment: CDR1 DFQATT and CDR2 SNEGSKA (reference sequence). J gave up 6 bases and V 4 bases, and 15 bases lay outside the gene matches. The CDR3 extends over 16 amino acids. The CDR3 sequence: CSAIPGRRTSINEQFF. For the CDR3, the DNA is TGCAGTGCTATCCCCGGGCGGAGGACTAGTATCAATGAGCAGTTCTTC.

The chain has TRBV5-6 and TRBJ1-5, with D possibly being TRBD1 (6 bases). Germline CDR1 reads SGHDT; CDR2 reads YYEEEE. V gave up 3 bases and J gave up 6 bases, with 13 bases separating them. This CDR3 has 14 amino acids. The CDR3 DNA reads TGTGCCAGCAGCTCGCAGGGGTTTATTCAGCCCCAGCATTTT. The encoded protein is CASSSQGFIQPQHF.

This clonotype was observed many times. CDR3 sequence (DNA): TGCGCCAGCAGCGAAGGGGACAGATCTTCCTCTGGGGCCAACGTCCTGACTTTC. Translating gives CASSEGDRSSSGANVLTF. The chain combines TRBV5-1 with TRBJ2-6; TRBD1 matches at 7 bases. V was clipped by 4 bases and J by 0 bases; unmatched bases: 10. CDR1 is SGHRS, CDR2 YFSETQ, per germline. The CDR3 extends over 18 amino acids.

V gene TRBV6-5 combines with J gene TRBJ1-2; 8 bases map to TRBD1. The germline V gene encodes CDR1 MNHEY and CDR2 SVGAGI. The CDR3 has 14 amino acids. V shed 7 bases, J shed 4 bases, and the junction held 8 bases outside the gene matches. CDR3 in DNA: TGTGCCAGCACCCAACGGACAGGGATCTATGGCTACACCTTC. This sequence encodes CASTQRTGIYGYTF.

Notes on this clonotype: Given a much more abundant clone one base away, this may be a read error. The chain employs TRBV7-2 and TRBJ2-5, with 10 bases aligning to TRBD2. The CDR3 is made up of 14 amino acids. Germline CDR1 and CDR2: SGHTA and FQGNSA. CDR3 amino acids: CASSFASGGQTQCF. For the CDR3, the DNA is TGTGCCAGCAGCTTTGCTAGCGGGGGTCAGACCCAGTGCTTC.

The DNA of the CDR3 is TGCAGCGCCGCACGGGAAGGGGAAGCTTTCTTT. Encoded protein: CSAAREGEAFF. This sequence joins TRBV29-1 and TRBJ1-1; D is ambiguous. V was cut by 7 bases and J by 8 bases, with 14 bases left in between. The germline V gene encodes CDR1 SQVTM and CDR2 ANQGSEA. The CDR3 sequence is 11 residues long.

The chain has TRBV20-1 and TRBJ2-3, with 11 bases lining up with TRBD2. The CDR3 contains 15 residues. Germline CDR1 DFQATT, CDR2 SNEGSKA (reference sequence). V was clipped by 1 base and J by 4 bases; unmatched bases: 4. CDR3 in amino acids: CSARVGTSGSDTQYF. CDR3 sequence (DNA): TGCAGTGCTAGAGTTGGGACTAGCGGATCAGATACGCAGTATTTT.

The CDR3 DNA reads TGTGCCAGCAGCCAAAGGACAGGGGGCAGAGCTTTCTTT. It specifies CASSQRTGGRAFF. The rearrangement joins TRBV3-1 to TRBJ1-1; 11 positions match TRBD1. This CDR3 has 13 amino acids. CDR1 and CDR2 from the germline V gene are LGHDT and YNNKEL (reference sequence). J lost 10 bases, V lost 2 bases, and 3 bases had no gene match. Full variable domain (remainder filled in from reference TRBV3-1 and TRBJ1-1): DTAVSQTPKYLVTQMGNDKSIKCEQNLGHDTMYWYKQDSKKFLKIMFSYNNKELIINETVPNRFSPKSPDKAHLNLHINSLELGDSAVYFCASSQRTGGRAFFGQGTRLTVV.

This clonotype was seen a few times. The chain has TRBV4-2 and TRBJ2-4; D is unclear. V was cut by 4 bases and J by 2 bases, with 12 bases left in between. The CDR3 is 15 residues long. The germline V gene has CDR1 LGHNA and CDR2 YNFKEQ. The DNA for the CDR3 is TGTGCCAGCAGCCGACCGTCCGAATCCAAAAACATTCAGTACTTC. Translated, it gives CASSRPSESKNIQYF.

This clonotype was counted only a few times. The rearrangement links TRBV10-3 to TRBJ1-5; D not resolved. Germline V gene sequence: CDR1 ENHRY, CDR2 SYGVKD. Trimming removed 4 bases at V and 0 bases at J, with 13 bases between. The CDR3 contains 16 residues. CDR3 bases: TGTGCCATCAGTGCTCAGGCTGCGTATAGCAATCAGCCCCAGCATTTT. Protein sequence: CAISAQAAYSNQPQHF.

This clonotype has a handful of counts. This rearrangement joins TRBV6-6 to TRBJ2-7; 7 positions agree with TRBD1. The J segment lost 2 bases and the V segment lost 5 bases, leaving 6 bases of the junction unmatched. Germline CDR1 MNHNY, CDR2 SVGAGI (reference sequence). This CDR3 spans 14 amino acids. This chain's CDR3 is CASSPGTDPYEQYV. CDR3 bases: TGTGCCAGCAGTCCCGGGACAGATCCCTACGAGCAGTACGTC.

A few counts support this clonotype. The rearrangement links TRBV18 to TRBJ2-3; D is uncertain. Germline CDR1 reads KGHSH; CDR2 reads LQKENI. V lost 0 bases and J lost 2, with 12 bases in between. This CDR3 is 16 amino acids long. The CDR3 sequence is CASSPPSGRITDTQYF. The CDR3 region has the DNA TGTGCCAGCTCACCACCCTCCGGACGGATCACAGATACGCAGTATTTT.

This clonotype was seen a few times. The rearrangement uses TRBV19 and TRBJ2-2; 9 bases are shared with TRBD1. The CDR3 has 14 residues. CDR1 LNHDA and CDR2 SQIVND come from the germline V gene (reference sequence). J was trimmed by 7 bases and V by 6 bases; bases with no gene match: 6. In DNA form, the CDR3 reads TGTGCCAGTAGGTGGGACAGGGAGATCGGGGAGCTGTTTTTT. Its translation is CASRWDREIGELFF.

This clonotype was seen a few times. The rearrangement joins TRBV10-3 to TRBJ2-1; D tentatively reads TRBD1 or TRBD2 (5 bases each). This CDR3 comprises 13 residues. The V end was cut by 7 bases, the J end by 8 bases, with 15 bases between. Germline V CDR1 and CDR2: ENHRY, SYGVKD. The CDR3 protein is CAINSGMGDEQFF. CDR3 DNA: TGTGCCATCAATTCAGGGATGGGAGATGAGCAGTTCTTC.